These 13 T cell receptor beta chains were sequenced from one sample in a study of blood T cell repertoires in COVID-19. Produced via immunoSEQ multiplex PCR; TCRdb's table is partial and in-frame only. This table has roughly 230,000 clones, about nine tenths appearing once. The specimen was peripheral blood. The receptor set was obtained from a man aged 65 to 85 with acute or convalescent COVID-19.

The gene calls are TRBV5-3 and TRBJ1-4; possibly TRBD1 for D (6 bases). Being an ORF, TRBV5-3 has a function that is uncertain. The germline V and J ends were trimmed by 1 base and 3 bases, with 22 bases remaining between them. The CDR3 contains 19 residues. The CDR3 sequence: CARSLPGILGGGPNEKLFF. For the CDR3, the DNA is TGTGCCAGAAGCTTGCCAGGTATTCTCGGTGGGGGCCCTAATGAAAAACTGTTTTTT.

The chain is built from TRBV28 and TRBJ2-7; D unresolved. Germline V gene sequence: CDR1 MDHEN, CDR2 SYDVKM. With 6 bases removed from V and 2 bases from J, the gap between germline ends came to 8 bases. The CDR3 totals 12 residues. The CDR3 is CASSYPTYEQYF. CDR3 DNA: TGTGCCAGCAGCTATCCCACCTACGAGCAGTACTTC.

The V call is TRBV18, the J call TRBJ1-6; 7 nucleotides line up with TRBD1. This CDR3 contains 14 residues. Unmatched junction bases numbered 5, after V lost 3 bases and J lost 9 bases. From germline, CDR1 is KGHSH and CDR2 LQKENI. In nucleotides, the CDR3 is TGTGCCAGCTCACCGTCGGGACAGTTTTCACCCCTCCACTTT. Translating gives CASSPSGQFSPLHF.

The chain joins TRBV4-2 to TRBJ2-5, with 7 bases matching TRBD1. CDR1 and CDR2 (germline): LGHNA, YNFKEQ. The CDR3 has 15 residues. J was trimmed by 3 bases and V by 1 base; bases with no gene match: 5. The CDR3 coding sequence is TGTGCCAGCAGCCAAGGGGGGACAGAGGAAGAGACCCAGTACTTC. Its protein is CASSQGGTEEETQYF.

The CDR3 DNA sequence: TGTGCCAGCAGCACAGGGGTCCGCCGGGAGCTGTTTTTT. It translates to CASSTGVRRELFF. The rearrangement uses TRBV7-2 and TRBJ2-2; 7 bases match TRBD1. The CDR3 is made up of 13 amino acids. CDR1 and CDR2 from the germline V gene are SGHTA and FQGNSA. The V segment lost 5 bases and the J segment 9 bases; nucleotides outside the gene matches: 6.

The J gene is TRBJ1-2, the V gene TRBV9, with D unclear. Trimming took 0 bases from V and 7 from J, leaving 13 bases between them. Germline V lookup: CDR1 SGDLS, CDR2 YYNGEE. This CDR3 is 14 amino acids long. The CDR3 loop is CASSVVEAAGGYTF. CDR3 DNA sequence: TGTGCCAGCAGCGTAGTAGAGGCAGCCGGTGGCTACACCTTC.

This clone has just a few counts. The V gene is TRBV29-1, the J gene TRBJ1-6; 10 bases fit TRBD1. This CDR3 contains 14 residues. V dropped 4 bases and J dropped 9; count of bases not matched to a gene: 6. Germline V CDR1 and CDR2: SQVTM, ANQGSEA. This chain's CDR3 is CSVATGTGVSPLHF. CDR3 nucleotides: TGCAGCGTTGCGACCGGGACAGGGGTTTCACCCCTCCACTTT.

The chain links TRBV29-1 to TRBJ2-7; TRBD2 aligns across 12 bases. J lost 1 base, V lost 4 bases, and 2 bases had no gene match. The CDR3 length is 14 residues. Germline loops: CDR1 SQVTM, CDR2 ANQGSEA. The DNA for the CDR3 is TGCAGCGTTGGACTAGCGGGAGCTTCCTACGAGCAGTACTTC. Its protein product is CSVGLAGASYEQYF.

Written as DNA, the CDR3 is TGTGCCAGCAGTGACAGTCGGGGCAATCAGCCCCAGCATTTT. It codes for CASSDSRGNQPQHF. This sequence joins TRBV2 and TRBJ1-5; no definite D call. The CDR3 runs 14 residues. V lost 3 bases to trimming and J lost 2 bases, with 8 bases between them. Germline V gives CDR1 SNHLY, CDR2 FYNNEI.

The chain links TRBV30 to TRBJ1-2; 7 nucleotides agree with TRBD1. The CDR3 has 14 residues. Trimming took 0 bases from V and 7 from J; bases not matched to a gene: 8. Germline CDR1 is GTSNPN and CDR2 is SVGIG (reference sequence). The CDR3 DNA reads TGTGCCTGGAGTGTCGACAGTCCAGGGGGTGGCTACACCTTC. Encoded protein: CAWSVDSPGGGYTF. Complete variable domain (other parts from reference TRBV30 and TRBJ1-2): SQTIHQWPATLVQPVGSPLSLECTVEGTSNPNLYWYRQAAGRGLQLLFYSVGIGQISSEVPQNLSASRPQDRQFILSSKKLLLSDSGFYLCAWSVDSPGGGYTFGSGTRLTVV.

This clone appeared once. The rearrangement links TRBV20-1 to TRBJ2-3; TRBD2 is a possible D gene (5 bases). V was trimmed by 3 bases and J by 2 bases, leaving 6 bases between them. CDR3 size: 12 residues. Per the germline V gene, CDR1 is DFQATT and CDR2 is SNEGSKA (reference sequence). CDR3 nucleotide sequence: TGCAGTGCTAGTCGGGACACAGATACGCAGTATTTT. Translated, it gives CSASRDTDTQYF.

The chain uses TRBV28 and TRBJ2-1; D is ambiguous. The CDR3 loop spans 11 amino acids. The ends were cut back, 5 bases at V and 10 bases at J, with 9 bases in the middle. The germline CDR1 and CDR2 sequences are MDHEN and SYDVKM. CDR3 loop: CASSPGWEQFF. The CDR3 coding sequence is TGTGCCAGCAGTCCCGGTTGGGAGCAGTTCTTC. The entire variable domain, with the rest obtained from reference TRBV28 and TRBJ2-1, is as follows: DVKVTQSSRYLVKRTGEKVFLECVQDMDHENMFWYRQDPGLGLRLIYFSYDVKMKEKGDIPEGYSVSREKKERFSLILESASTNQTSMYLCASSPGWEQFFGPGTRLTVL.

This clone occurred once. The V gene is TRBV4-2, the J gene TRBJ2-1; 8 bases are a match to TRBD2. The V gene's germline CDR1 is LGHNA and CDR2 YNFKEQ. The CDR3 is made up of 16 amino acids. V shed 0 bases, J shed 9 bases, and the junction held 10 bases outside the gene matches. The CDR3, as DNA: TGTGCCAGCAGCCAAGATTTGGGACTAGTATCCGGTGAGCAGTTCTTC. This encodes CASSQDLGLVSGEQFF.